Each of the 30 T cell receptor beta chains below was sequenced from the same sample in a study of T cells after yellow fever vaccination. TCRdb itself ran the 5' RACE reads through MiXCR, one entry per CDR3 protein. The repertoire consists of 300,000 to 350,000 distinct CDR3 sequences, with roughly 8.6% occurring once and the leading ten covering 17%. The specimen comprised PBMCs, sampled more than 40 days after the first yellow fever vaccination. The receptor source for this set is a man younger than 35 who received the YFV17D yellow fever vaccine.

In its sample, this clonotype was seen a few times. The chain couples TRBV10-3 to TRBJ2-3; 7 bases are a match to TRBD2. Looked up from germline, CDR1 is ENHRY and CDR2 is SYGVKD. V gave up 6 bases and J gave up 6 bases; unmatched junction bases: 15. The CDR3 is 16 amino acids. The CDR3 here is CAISTPPSGATDTQYF. The DNA of the CDR3 is TGTGCCATCAGCACTCCCCCCAGCGGGGCGACGGATACGCAGTATTTT.

This clonotype was detected only a few times. The genes are TRBV6-2 or TRBV6-3 and TRBJ2-1; TRBD1 matches at 8 bases. The germline CDR1 and CDR2 sequences are MNHEY and SVGEGT. V shed 7 bases and J 12 bases; nucleotides not matched to a gene: 5. The CDR3 has 11 amino acids. CDR3 DNA: TGTGCCAGCACCCAGGGGGCCAGGCAGTTCTTC. Amino acids: CASTQGARQFF.

The chain combines TRBV10-3 with TRBJ1-2; a possible D gene is TRBD1 (6 bases). Germline V gene lookup returns CDR1 ENHRY and CDR2 SYGVKD. The CDR3 is made up of 14 amino acids. The V and J ends lost 3 bases and 6 bases respectively, with 14 bases between them. The CDR3 here is CAISESGALNGYTF. The CDR3 nucleotides read TGTGCCATCAGTGAATCAGGGGCCCTTAATGGCTACACCTTC.

The chain employs TRBV20-1 and TRBJ2-1; D possibly corresponds to TRBD2 (6 bases). Per the germline V gene, CDR1 is DFQATT and CDR2 is SNEGSKA (reference sequence). CDR3 length equals 13 residues. V dropped 5 bases and J dropped 3 bases, with 11 bases sitting between them. The CDR3 region has the DNA TGCAGTGCTCCCCTAGCGAACTACAATGAGCAGTTCTTC. It is translated as CSAPLANYNEQFF.

The rearrangement uses TRBV7-2 and TRBJ2-1, with unresolved D. V was clipped by 5 bases and J by 6 bases, with 8 bases between them. This CDR3 comprises 12 residues. Germline CDR1 and CDR2: SGHTA and FQGNSA. The CDR3 reads CASSPTVNEQFF. The CDR3 nucleotides are TGTGCCAGCAGCCCGACCGTCAATGAGCAGTTCTTC.

This clonotype turned up a few times. The chain combines TRBV12-5 with TRBJ2-5; unclear D gene. V dropped 2 bases and J dropped 5 bases, with 9 bases sitting between them. The V gene's germline CDR1 is LGHNT and CDR2 FRNRAP. There are 13 residues in the CDR3. The CDR3 nucleotides read TGTGCTAGTGGTTTGTGGGCGCAGGAGACCCAGTACTTC. Translating it yields CASGLWAQETQYF.

This chain's CDR3 is CASSQDDLSGQPQHF. As DNA, the CDR3 is TGCGCCAGCAGCCAAGATGATCTTTCCGGCCAGCCCCAGCATTTT. V is TRBV4-1 and J is TRBJ1-5, with D unclear. The germline V gene has CDR1 MGHRA and CDR2 YSYEKL. V lost 0 bases and J 7 bases, leaving 13 bases between the germline ends. This CDR3 region has 15 residues.

The genes are TRBV7-2 and TRBJ1-2; 8 nucleotides align to TRBD1. The length of the CDR3 is 14 residues. Germline V gene data show CDR1 as SGHTA and CDR2 as FQGNSA. V shed 5 bases, J shed 0 bases, and the junction held 2 bases outside the gene matches. CDR3 sequence: CASSTDRANYGYTF. Written as DNA, the CDR3 is TGTGCCAGCAGCACGGACAGGGCTAACTATGGCTACACCTTC.

V and J are TRBV5-1 and TRBJ2-6; D is unclear. The CDR3 has 17 residues. Trimming took off 0 bases at V and 0 bases at J, with 10 bases between the two ends. Germline CDR1 is SGHRS and CDR2 is YFSETQ. DNA of the CDR3: TGCGCCAGCAGCTTGGAAAATCTGAGCTCTGGGGCCAACGTCCTGACTTTC. Translating gives CASSLENLSSGANVLTF.

The sample holds a few counts of this clonotype. The V call is TRBV7-9, the J call TRBJ2-3; D gene unclear. Germline CDR1 SEHNR, CDR2 FQNEAQ (reference sequence). Deletions cut 6 bases from V and 3 bases from J, with 16 bases between. The CDR3 has 15 residues. CDR3 in amino acids: CASSFPLAATDTQYF. CDR3 nucleotide sequence: TGTGCCAGCAGTTTCCCCCTGGCAGCAACAGATACGCAGTATTTT.

This clonotype has more than one count but fewer than ten. The J gene is TRBJ1-6, the V gene TRBV10-3, with TRBD1 matching 7 bases. This CDR3 spans 17 amino acids. V shed 2 bases, J shed 7 bases, and the junction held 11 bases outside the gene matches. Germline assignment: CDR1 ENHRY and CDR2 SYGVKD. CDR3 region: CAISERDLNRGNSPLHF. CDR3 DNA sequence: TGTGCCATCAGTGAGAGGGACCTTAACAGGGGAAATTCACCCCTCCACTTT.

This clonotype was recorded many times. V is TRBV7-2 and J is TRBJ2-3; D gene uncertain. V was shortened by 1 base and J by 5 bases, with 10 bases between the two germline ends. The germline V gene has CDR1 SGHTA and CDR2 FQGNSA. The CDR3 sequence is 14 residues long. The CDR3 is CASSLGSTEDTQYF. In DNA, the CDR3 is TGTGCCAGCAGCTTAGGGTCCACCGAAGATACGCAGTATTTT.

Concerning this clonotype itself: A read error may be the cause here, since a much bigger clone is one base away. This rearrangement joins TRBV7-8 to TRBJ1-2; D is unclear. Trimming removed 5 bases from V and 4 bases from J, with 8 bases in between. Germline lookup yields CDR1 SGHVS and CDR2 FQNEAQ. The CDR3 spans 12 residues. The CDR3 is CASSADGYGYTF. CDR3 sequence (DNA): TGTGCCAGCAGCGCGGACGGCTATGGCTACACCTTC.

This sequence joins TRBV5-1 and TRBJ1-3, with TRBD1 as a possible D gene (6 bases). V lost 4 bases and J lost 3, with 14 bases in between. The CDR3 is 15 amino acids. Germline CDR1 is SGHRS and CDR2 is YFSETQ. The CDR3 DNA sequence: TGCGCCAGCAGCATGACGACAGGCGGTGGAAACACCATATATTTT. Residues: CASSMTTGGGNTIYF.

This clonotype has more than one count but fewer than ten. This sequence joins TRBV2 and TRBJ2-5; the D is unclear. Per the germline V gene, CDR1 is SNHLY and CDR2 is FYNNEI. This CDR3 has 10 residues. Trimming pared 9 bases from V and 5 bases from J, leaving 7 bases between. The CDR3: CASTLETQYF. In nucleotides, the CDR3 is TGTGCCAGTACGCTCGAGACCCAGTACTTC.

This clonotype was picked up a small number of times. The chain carries TRBV30 and TRBJ2-3; TRBD2 matches at 9 bases. CDR1 is GTSNPN, CDR2 SVGIG, per germline (reference sequence). The ends lost 5 bases at V and 4 bases at J; junction bases unmatched: 7. CDR3 length: 14 residues. DNA for the CDR3: TGTGCCTGGCTGGGACTAGCCCCGGCAGATACGCAGTATTTT. This codes for CAWLGLAPADTQYF.

This clonotype has just a few counts. This chain joins TRBV6-1 and TRBJ1-3; D call uncertain. Trimming shortened V by 7 bases and J by 4 bases, and 17 bases separated the two germline ends. This CDR3 is 15 amino acids long. The germline V gene has CDR1 MNHNS and CDR2 SASEGT. CDR3 nucleotide sequence: TGTGCCAGCATCCGGCGAAGGGCAGGAGGAAACACCATATATTTT. Its protein product is CASIRRRAGGNTIYF.

This clonotype was counted only a few times. The chain links TRBV11-2 to TRBJ2-3; D gene unclear. This CDR3 is built from 14 residues. V lost 0 bases to trimming and J lost 4 bases, with 8 bases between them. Germline loops: CDR1 SGHAT, CDR2 FQNNGV. For the CDR3, the DNA is TGTGCCAGCAGCTTAGAGTTTTCCCCAGATACGCAGTATTTT. Protein sequence: CASSLEFSPDTQYF.

The V gene is TRBV12-3 or TRBV12-4, the J gene TRBJ2-5; tentative D call: TRBD1 (5 bases). V lost 6 bases to trimming and J lost 1 base, with 9 bases between them. The CDR3 extends over 13 amino acids. CDR3 region: CASRGVVQETQYF. CDR3 DNA: TGTGCCAGCAGAGGGGTAGTCCAAGAGACCCAGTACTTC.

This clonotype was found many times. The chain uses TRBV18 and TRBJ1-1, with D maybe TRBD1 (6 bases). Germline V lookup: CDR1 KGHSH, CDR2 LQKENI. The CDR3 totals 15 residues. V shed 3 bases and J shed 0 bases, with 11 bases lying between them. Here the CDR3 DNA reads TGTGCCAGCTCACCCTGGGGGGCGTTGAACACTGAAGCTTTCTTT. This codes for CASSPWGALNTEAFF.

This clonotype has a handful of counts. V and J are TRBV4-3 and TRBJ2-5, with D unclear. Germline values: CDR1 LGHNA, CDR2 YSLEER. V was shortened by 1 base and J by 5 bases, with 8 bases between the two germline ends. The CDR3 spans 13 residues. CDR3 nucleotides: TGCGCCAGCAGCCAAGTAGGGCGGGAGACCCAGTACTTC. Protein: CASSQVGRETQYF.

V usage is TRBV5-6 and J usage is TRBJ2-5; 7 positions agree with TRBD1. CDR3 length: 15 residues. CDR1 and CDR2 (germline): SGHDT, YYEEEE. The J segment lost 5 bases and the V segment lost 4 bases, leaving 11 bases of the junction unmatched. CDR3 residues: CASSIQGPGWETQYF. As DNA, the CDR3 is TGTGCCAGCAGCATACAGGGGCCGGGGTGGGAGACCCAGTACTTC.

This chain uses TRBV12-3 or TRBV12-4 with TRBJ2-7, with D possibly matching TRBD2 (6 bases). CDR3 length equals 14 residues. Deletions cut 10 bases from V and 3 bases from J, with 19 bases between. The CDR3 region is CAIPEGAPSYEQYV. CDR3 sequence (DNA): TGTGCCATCCCGGAGGGAGCCCCTAGCTACGAGCAGTACGTC.

The chain has TRBV5-4 and TRBJ1-6; D ambiguous. V lost 0 bases and J lost 9, with 10 bases in between. This CDR3 comprises 14 residues. Per germline, CDR1 SGHNT and CDR2 YYREEE (reference sequence). The CDR3 sequence: CASSLGGWGSPLHF. CDR3 bases: TGTGCCAGCAGCTTGGGGGGATGGGGTTCACCCCTCCACTTT.

The chain couples TRBV7-9 to TRBJ2-7; TRBD1 might be the D (6 bases). The CDR3 covers 14 residues. CDR1 is SEHNR, CDR2 FQNEAQ, per germline (reference sequence). CDR3 sequence (DNA): TGTGCCAGCAGCTCCGACAGGATGGGGTACGAGCCGTACGTC. The encoded protein is CASSSDRMGYEPYV.

This chain joins TRBV5-1 and TRBJ2-1; 9 nucleotides match TRBD2. Germline V gene sequence: CDR1 SGHRS, CDR2 YFSETQ. The CDR3 sequence is 17 residues long. The trim removed 0 bases at V and 5 bases at J, leaving 9 bases unmatched. CDR3 region: CASSLVVRGGQDNEQFF. CDR3 sequence (DNA): TGCGCCAGCAGCTTGGTGGTGCGGGGGGGCCAGGACAATGAGCAGTTCTTC.

The V call is TRBV5-4, the J call TRBJ1-4; possible D gene TRBD1, 5 bases. V lost 4 bases, J lost 7 bases, and 17 bases lay in between. Germline loops: CDR1 SGHNT, CDR2 YYREEE (reference sequence). The CDR3 has 15 residues. The CDR3 DNA follows: TGTGCCAGCAGCATACGACTAGGGGTTGGTGAAAAACTGTTTTTT. This encodes CASSIRLGVGEKLFF.

This clonotype came up a few times. The rearrangement uses TRBV4-3 and TRBJ2-1, with a tentative D call TRBD1 (6 bases). This CDR3 is 15 amino acids long. Germline CDR1 LGHNA, CDR2 YSLEER. Trimming removed 5 bases at V and 9 bases at J, with 20 bases between. CDR3 sequence reads: CASSNLGGFVGEQFF. Here the CDR3 DNA reads TGCGCCAGCAGCAATCTAGGGGGTTTTGTGGGTGAGCAGTTCTTC.

The CDR3 protein is CASSLGQSHHEQYV. The CDR3, as DNA: TGTGCCAGCAGCCTGGGACAGTCTCATCACGAGCAGTACGTC. This chain connects TRBV7-9 to TRBJ2-7; TRBD1 matches at 7 bases. Germline loops: CDR1 SEHNR, CDR2 FQNEAQ (reference sequence). The trim removed 5 bases at V and 5 bases at J, leaving 9 bases unmatched. The CDR3 extends over 14 amino acids.

This clonotype turned up a few times. V gene TRBV12-3 or TRBV12-4 combines with J gene TRBJ2-2, with D possibly being TRBD1 (5 bases). The CDR3 length is 12 residues. The ends were cut back, 6 bases at V and 8 bases at J, with 10 bases in the middle. The CDR3 is CASSWGRGELFF. In DNA, the CDR3 is TGTGCCAGCAGCTGGGGCAGGGGGGAGCTGTTTTTT.